This entry is about one TCR beta chain. Its antigen remains unidentified. This CDR3 is 14 amino acids long. In germline, CDR1 is SGHDT, CDR2 YYEEEE. Trimming pared 2 bases from V and 2 bases from J, leaving 10 bases between. Expressed TCRB transcripts were sequenced, since all the RNA that had been isolated was reverse transcribed. The data were produced by immunoSEQ multiplex PCR, yet TCRdb's version contains in-frame clones alone and is incomplete. The data hold 20,000 to 30,000 clones, with under 75% observed a single time. This sample was taken from a study of beta chain features in type 1 diabetes. Study conclusions and caveats: When Type 1 diabetes patients were examined, their TCRB CDR3s proved moderately but significantly shorter in all four CD4+ subsets.

This sequence originates from a man younger than 35 with type 1 diabetes. Sequenced input: Tregs from blood. The genes are TRBV5-6 and TRBJ1-2; TRBD1 is a possible D gene (6 bases). DNA of the CDR3: TGTGCCAGCAGCTTAGTGGGACAAAACTATGGCTACACCTTC. The encoded protein is CASSLVGQNYGYTF.